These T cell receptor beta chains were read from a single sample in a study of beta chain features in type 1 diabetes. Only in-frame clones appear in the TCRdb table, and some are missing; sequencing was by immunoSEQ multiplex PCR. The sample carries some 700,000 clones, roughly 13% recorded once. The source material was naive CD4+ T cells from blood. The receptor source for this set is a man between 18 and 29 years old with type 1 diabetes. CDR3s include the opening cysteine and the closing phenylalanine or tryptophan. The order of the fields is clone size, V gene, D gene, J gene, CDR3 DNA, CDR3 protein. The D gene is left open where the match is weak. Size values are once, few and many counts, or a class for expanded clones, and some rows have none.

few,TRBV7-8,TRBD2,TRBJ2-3,TGTGCCAGCAGCTTAAGGACTAGCACCACAGATACGCAGTATTTT,CASSLRTSTTDTQYF
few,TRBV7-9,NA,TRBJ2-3,TGTGCCAGCAGCTTCTTCACCTTTGCAAGCACAGATACGCAGTATTTT,CASSFFTFASTDTQYF
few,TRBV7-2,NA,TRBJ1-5,TGTGCCAGCAGCCTAGAACAGGCGACTAGCCATCCCCAGCATTTT,CASSLEQATSHPQHF
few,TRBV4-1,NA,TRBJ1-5,TGCGCCAGCAGCCAAGACGGCAGGATTAGCAATCAGCCCCAGCATTTT,CASSQDGRISNQPQHF
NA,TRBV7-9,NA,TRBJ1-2,TGTGCCAGCAGCTTACGCCAGGATAACTATGGCTACACCTTC,CASSLRQDNYGYTF
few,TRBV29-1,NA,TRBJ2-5,TGCAGCGTTGAAGGTACTGGCGGGGGCCGACAAGAGACCCAGTACTTC,CSVEGTGGGRQETQYF
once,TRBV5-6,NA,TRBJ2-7,TGTGCCAGCAGCTTGGAAGGGGCAGGCTACGAGCAGTACTTC,CASSLEGAGYEQYF
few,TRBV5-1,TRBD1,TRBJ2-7,TGCGCCAGCAGCGTTACAGGGGTCTCCTACGAGCAGTACTTC,CASSVTGVSYEQYF
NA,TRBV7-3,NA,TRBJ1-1,TGTGCCAGCAGCTTACAGAAGAACACTGAAGCTTTCTTT,CASSLQKNTEAFF
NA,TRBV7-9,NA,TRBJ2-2,TGTGCCAGCACCTTAAGGGGGGAGATCTTGAGGACCGGGGAGCTGTTTTTT,CASTLRGEILRTGELFF
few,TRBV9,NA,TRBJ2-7,TGTGCCAGCAGCCCGACGACTAGCTCCTACGAGCAGTACTTC,CASSPTTSSYEQYF
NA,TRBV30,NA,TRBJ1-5,TGTGCCTGGGGGCAGGGGTGGTCTCAGCCCCAGCATTTT,CAWGQGWSQPQHF
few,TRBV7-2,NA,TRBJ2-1,TGTGCCAGCAGCGGGGCTTCGGTAAATGAGCAGTTCTTC,CASSGASVNEQFF
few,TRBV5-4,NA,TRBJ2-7,TGTGCCAGCAGCTTGCTCGATGGGGGAGAGTACTTC,CASSLLDGGEYF
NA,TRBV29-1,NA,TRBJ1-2,TGCAGCGTAGCAGGAGACTGGGGTGGCTACACCTTC,CSVAGDWGGYTF
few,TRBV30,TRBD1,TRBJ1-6,TGTGCCGGTCAAACAGGGGAACGTTCACCCCTCCACTTT,CAGQTGERSPLHF
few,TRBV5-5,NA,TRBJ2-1,TGTGCCAGCAGCATGGGAAGTTGGGGCGGTAATGAGCAGTTCTTC,CASSMGSWGGNEQFF
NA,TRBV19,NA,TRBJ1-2,TGTGCCAGTAGTCCTTCAGACTATGGCTACACCTTC,CASSPSDYGYTF
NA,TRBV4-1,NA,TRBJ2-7,TGCGCCAGCAGCCAAGACCCGGGACAACTAATCTCCTACGAGCAGTACTTC,CASSQDPGQLISYEQYF
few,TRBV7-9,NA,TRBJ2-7,TGTGCCAGCACCGAGGGGGAAGGATCCTACGAGCAGTACTTC,CASTEGEGSYEQYF
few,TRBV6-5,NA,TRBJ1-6,TGTGCCACGGGGGGGAATTCACCCCTCCACTTT,CATGGNSPLHF
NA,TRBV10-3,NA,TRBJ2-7,TGTGCCATCGGAGGGGGACAGACGTCTCTTCTTGAGCAGTACTTC,CAIGGGQTSLLEQYF
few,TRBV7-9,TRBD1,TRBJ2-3,TGTGCCAGCAGCTTAGAAGCAGGGGGCGGCACAGATACGCAGTATTTT,CASSLEAGGGTDTQYF
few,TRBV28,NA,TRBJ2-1,TGTGCCAGCAGCCCATCGGGCCCGTCCTACAATGAGCAGTTCTTC,CASSPSGPSYNEQFF
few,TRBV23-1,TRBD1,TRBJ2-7,TGCGCCAGCAGTCCCTGCCTCCCGGGACAGGGACCTCCCTACGAGCAGTACTTC,CASSPCLPGQGPPYEQYF
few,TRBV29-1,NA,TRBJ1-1,TGCAGCCAAAGGACAGACTATCAAGCTTTCTTT,CSQRTDYQAFF
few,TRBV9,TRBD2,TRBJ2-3,TGTGCCAGCAGCAATAGCGGGGGGGCCACAGATACGCAGTATTTT,CASSNSGGATDTQYF
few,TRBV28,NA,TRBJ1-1,TGTGCCAGCAGTTTGTCTACGAACACTGAAGCTTTCTTT,CASSLSTNTEAFF
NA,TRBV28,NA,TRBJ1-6,TGTGCCACCGGTGGGTCCTATAATTCACCCCTCCACTTT,CATGGSYNSPLHF
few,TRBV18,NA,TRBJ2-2,TGTGCCAGCTCACCACCGGGGTCCACCGGGGAGCTGTTTTTT,CASSPPGSTGELFF
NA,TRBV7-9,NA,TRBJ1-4,TGTGCCAGCAGCTTAGTACAGACAACTAATGAAAAACTGTTTTTT,CASSLVQTTNEKLFF
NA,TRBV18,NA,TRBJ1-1,TGTGCCAGCTCCCCTTCTGAAGGAAGCACTGAAGCTTTCTTT,CASSPSEGSTEAFF
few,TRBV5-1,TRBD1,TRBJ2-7,TGCGCCAGCAGCCCCCGACAGGGGGGCCCCTCCTACGAGCAGTACTTC,CASSPRQGGPSYEQYF
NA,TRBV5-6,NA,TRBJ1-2,TGTGCCAGCAGCTTGGATTTTCGACAGCCGAGCAGTGGCTACACCTTC,CASSLDFRQPSSGYTF
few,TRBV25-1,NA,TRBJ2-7,TGTGCCAGCAGCCAGACACCCCTCGAGCAGTACTTC,CASSQTPLEQYF
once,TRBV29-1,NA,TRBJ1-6,TGCAGCGTTGTCCGCCGACCAAGTCCCTCACCCCTCCACTTT,CSVVRRPSPSPLHF
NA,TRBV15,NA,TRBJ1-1,TGTGCCACCAGCAGAGACCGAATCGACAGGAACACTGAAGCTTTCTTT,CATSRDRIDRNTEAFF
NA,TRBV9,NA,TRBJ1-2,TGTGCCAGCAGCGTAGTCGGAGGGAGCAACTATGGCTACACCTTC,CASSVVGGSNYGYTF
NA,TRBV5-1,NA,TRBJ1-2,TGCGCCAGCAGCCCGGAGGCAGGGAATGGCTACACCTTC,CASSPEAGNGYTF
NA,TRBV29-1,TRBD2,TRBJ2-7,TGCAGCGTTGGGCCGGGGGGATACGAGCAGTACTTC,CSVGPGGYEQYF
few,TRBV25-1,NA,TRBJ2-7,TGTGCCAGCAGGGATACAGGCGACCACGAGCAGTACTTC,CASRDTGDHEQYF